Following are 2 T cell receptor beta chains from one sample sequenced in a study of blood T cells in healthy people across ages. Primers used in a second PCR of about 6 to 11 cycles were a sample-barcoded 5' primer and a J-beta primer mix. One entry per CDR3 protein results from TCRdb running MiXCR on the 5' RACE reads. The table records approximately 790,000 distinct CDR3 sequences, less than 80% of them present only once. Sequencing was carried out using blood. These receptors all stem from a man aged 25 to 40 in good health.

V gene TRBV6-1 combines with J gene TRBJ1-2; perhaps TRBD1 as D (5 bases). Trimming took off 0 bases at V and 4 bases at J, with 12 bases between the two ends. Germline CDR1 MNHNS, CDR2 SASEGT. The CDR3 is made up of 15 amino acids. CDR3 residues: CASSEAAGSGYGYTF. Written as DNA, the CDR3 is TGTGCCAGCAGTGAAGCGGCAGGGTCTGGCTATGGCTACACCTTC.

The chain uses TRBV4-2 and TRBJ1-1; D is perhaps TRBD1 (6 bases). Germline V gene data show CDR1 as LGHNA and CDR2 as YNFKEQ. The CDR3 loop spans 16 amino acids. Between the trimmed V and J ends, which lost 0 bases and 0 bases, there was a span of 11 bases. CDR3 in amino acids: CASSQDPRGVNTEAFF. DNA of the CDR3: TGTGCCAGCAGCCAAGATCCCAGGGGCGTGAACACTGAAGCTTTCTTT.